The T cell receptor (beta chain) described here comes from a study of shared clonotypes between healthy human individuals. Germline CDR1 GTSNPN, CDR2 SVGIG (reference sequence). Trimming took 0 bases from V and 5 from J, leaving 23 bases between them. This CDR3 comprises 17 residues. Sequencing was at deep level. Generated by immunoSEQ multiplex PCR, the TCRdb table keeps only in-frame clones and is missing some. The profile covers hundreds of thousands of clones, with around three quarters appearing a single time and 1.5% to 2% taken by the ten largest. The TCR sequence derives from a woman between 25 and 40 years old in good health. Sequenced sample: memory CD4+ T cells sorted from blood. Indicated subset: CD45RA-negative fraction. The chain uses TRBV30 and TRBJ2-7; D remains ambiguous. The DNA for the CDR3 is TGTGCCTGGAGTGTAGGTAGGATACCTCATTGGATCCACGAGCAGTACTTC. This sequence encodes CAWSVGRIPHWIHEQYF.